This T cell receptor beta chain appears in the sequencing data of a study of PD-1 blockade in classical Hodgkin lymphoma. The time point here: newly diagnosed, previously untreated cHL patient sample. Magnetic negative selection of thawed PBMCs was the method by which CD4+ T cells were purified. There are 17 residues in the CDR3. The V gene's germline CDR1 is SEHNR and CDR2 FQNEAQ (reference sequence). Clones were sequenced by immunoSEQ multiplex PCR, and TCRdb holds only the in-frame ones, with some missing. The sample lists about 34,000 clones, roughly 91% seen once, with more than 0.2% in the top ten. The sample holds one count of this clone. Relative to the germline gene, one junction end is altered; a read error may explain this.

The TCR was taken from a human donor with classical Hodgkin lymphoma. The material sequenced was CD4+ T cells from blood. The V call is TRBV7-9, the J call TRBJ1-2; D unclear. The CDR3 coding sequence is TGTGCCAGCAGCCCAGCTCCAGGCGGGCAGCTTACCTATGACTACACCTTC. This codes for CASSPAPGGQLTYDYTF.